These T cell receptor beta chains were read from a single sample in a study of blood T cell repertoires in COVID-19. Here immunoSEQ multiplex PCR was the method, and the copy in TCRdb shows in-frame clones only, minus some. The data contain about 220,000 clones, 65% to 90% of them seen just once; the ten biggest clones take up 9.5% to 10%. Sequencing input: peripheral blood. Source of these receptors: a man aged 50-60 years with active or convalescent COVID-19. Both conserved end residues are part of each CDR3. The D gene is left open where the match is weak. Some rows have no size entry. The others give once, few or many, or a class for an expanded clone.

D gene: .
clone size: few
J gene: TRBJ2-7
V gene: TRBV4-1
CDR3 protein: CASSQETSVPREQYF
CDR3 DNA: TGCGCCAGCAGCCAAGAAACGTCGGTCCCTAGAGAGCAGTACTTC

D gene: TRBD2
clone size: .
J gene: TRBJ2-1
V gene: TRBV29-1
CDR3 protein: CSVLGLAGLSYNEQFF
CDR3 DNA: TGCAGCGTCCTGGGACTAGCGGGGCTATCCTACAATGAGCAGTTCTTC

D gene: .
clone size: once
J gene: TRBJ2-1
V gene: TRBV5-1
CDR3 protein: CASSSGTPNNEQFF
CDR3 DNA: TGCGCCAGCAGCTCCGGGACACCTAACAATGAGCAGTTCTTC

D gene: .
clone size: .
J gene: TRBJ2-2
V gene: TRBV11-2
CDR3 protein: CASRAGVSNTGELFF
CDR3 DNA: TGTGCCAGCAGGGCAGGGGTTTCGAACACCGGGGAGCTGTTTTTT

D gene: TRBD2
clone size: .
J gene: TRBJ2-3
V gene: TRBV6-5
CDR3 protein: CASSYGSGGGLNTQYF
CDR3 DNA: TGTGCCAGCAGTTACGGATCCGGGGGGGGCTTGAATACGCAGTATTTT

D gene: .
clone size: .
J gene: TRBJ2-1
V gene: TRBV9
CDR3 protein: CASSEGLGSAYNEQFF
CDR3 DNA: TGTGCCAGCAGCGAGGGTCTCGGGAGCGCCTACAATGAGCAGTTCTTC

D gene: .
clone size: few
J gene: TRBJ1-2
V gene: TRBV19
CDR3 protein: CASSPGFTNNYGYTF
CDR3 DNA: TGTGCCAGTAGTCCGGGTTTTACCAACAACTATGGCTACACCTTC

D gene: TRBD1
clone size: .
J gene: TRBJ1-2
V gene: TRBV6-5
CDR3 protein: CASRGQGKLYGYTF
CDR3 DNA: TGTGCCAGCAGGGGACAGGGGAAACTCTATGGCTACACCTTC

D gene: TRBD1
clone size: .
J gene: TRBJ2-5
V gene: TRBV7-3
CDR3 protein: CASSLKQRRDRGLEKETQYF
CDR3 DNA: TGTGCCAGCAGCTTAAAACAAAGGCGGGACAGGGGGCTCGAGAAGGAGACCCAGTACTTC

D gene: TRBD1
clone size: .
J gene: TRBJ1-6
V gene: TRBV9
CDR3 protein: CASSVDGQGNSPLHF
CDR3 DNA: TGTGCCAGCAGCGTCGACGGACAGGGTAATTCACCCCTCCACTTT

D gene: TRBD2
clone size: .
J gene: TRBJ2-1
V gene: TRBV6-5
CDR3 protein: CASSYSGAISYNEQFF
CDR3 DNA: TGTGCCAGCAGTTATAGCGGGGCGATCTCCTACAATGAGCAGTTCTTC

D gene: .
clone size: .
J gene: TRBJ1-1
V gene: TRBV5-5
CDR3 protein: CASSLEAQGWLGTEAFF
CDR3 DNA: TGTGCCAGCAGCTTGGAGGCGCAGGGTTGGCTGGGCACTGAAGCTTTCTTT

D gene: TRBD1
clone size: once
J gene: TRBJ2-3
V gene: TRBV15
CDR3 protein: CATSRETGRPDTQYF
CDR3 DNA: TGTGCCACCAGCAGAGAGACAGGGCGACCAGATACGCAGTATTTT

D gene: TRBD1
clone size: .
J gene: TRBJ2-3
V gene: TRBV28
CDR3 protein: CASRKNRGAGTDTQYF
CDR3 DNA: TGTGCCAGCAGAAAAAACAGGGGAGCGGGCACAGATACGCAGTATTTT

D gene: .
clone size: .
J gene: TRBJ2-2
V gene: TRBV7-9
CDR3 protein: CASSPTGGELFF
CDR3 DNA: TGTGCCAGCAGCCCAACAGGGGGGGAGCTGTTTTTT

D gene: .
clone size: .
J gene: TRBJ1-4
V gene: TRBV28
CDR3 protein: CASSRDVLGATNEKLFF
CDR3 DNA: TGTGCCAGCAGTCGTGACGTCCTTGGAGCAACTAATGAAAAACTGTTTTTT

D gene: .
clone size: .
J gene: TRBJ1-1
V gene: TRBV6-5
CDR3 protein: CASSHRGGEAFF
CDR3 DNA: TGTGCCAGCAGTCACCGTGGCGGTGAAGCTTTCTTT

D gene: .
clone size: .
J gene: TRBJ2-5
V gene: TRBV24-1
CDR3 protein: CATSDRLETQYF
CDR3 DNA: TGTGCCACCAGTGACCGTTTAGAGACCCAGTACTTC

D gene: .
clone size: .
J gene: TRBJ2-1
V gene: TRBV5-1
CDR3 protein: CASSLNRVTDEQFF
CDR3 DNA: TGCGCCAGCAGCTTGAACCGGGTAACGGATGAGCAGTTCTTC

D gene: .
clone size: few
J gene: TRBJ1-6
V gene: TRBV6-2/TRBV6-3
CDR3 protein: CASSYSPGDPNSPLHF
CDR3 DNA: TGTGCCAGCAGTTACTCTCCAGGGGATCCGAATTCACCCCTCCACTTT

D gene: TRBD2
clone size: .
J gene: TRBJ2-5
V gene: TRBV24-1
CDR3 protein: CATSAGGEGKETQYF
CDR3 DNA: TGTGCCACCAGTGCCGGGGGGGAGGGTAAAGAGACCCAGTACTTC

D gene: .
clone size: .
J gene: TRBJ2-3
V gene: TRBV7-2
CDR3 protein: CASSLTGSATDTQYF
CDR3 DNA: TGTGCCAGCAGCTTAACGGGGTCAGCTACAGATACGCAGTATTTT

D gene: TRBD2
clone size: once
J gene: TRBJ2-3
V gene: TRBV5-4
CDR3 protein: CASSARLAGGRTDTQYF
CDR3 DNA: TGTGCCAGCAGCGCACGACTAGCGGGGGGGCGCACAGATACGCAGTATTTT

D gene: TRBD1
clone size: .
J gene: TRBJ2-3
V gene: TRBV27
CDR3 protein: CASSDRVADTQYF
CDR3 DNA: TGTGCCAGCAGCGACAGGGTTGCAGATACGCAGTATTTT

D gene: .
clone size: .
J gene: TRBJ2-3
V gene: TRBV18
CDR3 protein: CASSPTMERGTDTQYF
CDR3 DNA: TGTGCCAGCTCACCAACCATGGAGCGTGGGACAGATACGCAGTATTTT

D gene: TRBD2
clone size: .
J gene: TRBJ2-5
V gene: TRBV19
CDR3 protein: CASSIAAGGLSRETQYF
CDR3 DNA: TGTGCCAGTAGTATTGCAGCGGGGGGGTTATCCCGAGAGACCCAGTACTTC

D gene: TRBD1
clone size: .
J gene: TRBJ1-2
V gene: TRBV7-2
CDR3 protein: CASSQRTGDYGYTF
CDR3 DNA: TGTGCCAGCAGCCAACGAACAGGGGATTATGGCTACACCTTC

D gene: .
clone size: .
J gene: TRBJ1-3
V gene: TRBV4-3
CDR3 protein: CASSPRTGDSGNTIYF
CDR3 DNA: TGCGCCAGCAGCCCGAGGACGGGGGACTCTGGAAACACCATATATTTT

D gene: .
clone size: .
J gene: TRBJ2-4
V gene: TRBV28
CDR3 protein: CASSFNRLAKNIQYF
CDR3 DNA: TGTGCCAGCAGTTTCAACAGGCTAGCCAAAAACATTCAGTACTTC

D gene: TRBD1
clone size: .
J gene: TRBJ2-4
V gene: TRBV5-6
CDR3 protein: CATGQNKNIQYF
CDR3 DNA: TGTGCCACGGGACAGAACAAAAACATTCAGTACTTC

D gene: .
clone size: .
J gene: TRBJ1-2
V gene: TRBV20-1
CDR3 protein: CSASPSDSRTNYGYTF
CDR3 DNA: TGCAGTGCTAGTCCTTCTGACAGTCGGACTAACTATGGCTACACCTTC

D gene: .
clone size: .
J gene: TRBJ1-5
V gene: TRBV18
CDR3 protein: CASSPGGGNQPQHF
CDR3 DNA: TGTGCCAGCTCACCCGGAGGGGGCAATCAGCCCCAGCATTTT

D gene: .
clone size: .
J gene: TRBJ2-4
V gene: TRBV7-2
CDR3 protein: CASSFTRLKNIQYF
CDR3 DNA: TGTGCCAGCAGCTTTACACGACTTAAAAACATTCAGTACTTC

D gene: .
clone size: once
J gene: TRBJ1-1
V gene: TRBV2
CDR3 protein: CASSERTAGAFF
CDR3 DNA: TGTGCCAGCAGTGAAAGGACGGCGGGGGCTTTCTTT

D gene: .
clone size: .
J gene: TRBJ1-4
V gene: TRBV28
CDR3 protein: CASSLFDRIKPTNEKLFF
CDR3 DNA: TGTGCCAGCAGTTTATTTGACAGAATAAAGCCAACTAATGAAAAACTGTTTTTT

D gene: TRBD2
clone size: .
J gene: TRBJ2-7
V gene: TRBV28
CDR3 protein: CASSLAGGKSYEQYF
CDR3 DNA: TGTGCCAGCAGTTTGGCGGGGGGGAAGAGCTACGAGCAGTACTTC

D gene: .
clone size: .
J gene: TRBJ1-5
V gene: TRBV7-2
CDR3 protein: CASSLEAGRDQPQHF
CDR3 DNA: TGTGCCAGCAGCTTAGAGGCGGGGAGAGATCAGCCCCAGCATTTT

D gene: .
clone size: .
J gene: TRBJ1-1
V gene: TRBV28
CDR3 protein: CASSLPLRGRSDTEAFF
CDR3 DNA: TGTGCCAGCAGTTTACCTTTAAGGGGAAGGTCTGACACTGAAGCTTTCTTT

D gene: .
clone size: .
J gene: TRBJ1-4
V gene: TRBV2
CDR3 protein: CASGEGGYSEKLFF
CDR3 DNA: TGTGCCAGCGGGGAGGGAGGGTATAGTGAAAAACTGTTTTTT

D gene: .
clone size: few
J gene: TRBJ2-1
V gene: TRBV19
CDR3 protein: CASSIGGGRSPIF
CDR3 DNA: TGTGCCAGTAGTATAGGTGGGGGGAGATCACCTATCTTC

D gene: .
clone size: .
J gene: TRBJ1-5
V gene: TRBV19
CDR3 protein: CASSIGGGASNQPQHF
CDR3 DNA: TGTGCCAGTAGTATTGGTGGGGGGGCGAGCAATCAGCCCCAGCATTTT

D gene: .
clone size: .
J gene: TRBJ2-1
V gene: TRBV2
CDR3 protein: CASSAVGNHNEQFF
CDR3 DNA: TGTGCCAGCAGTGCGGTCGGGAATCACAATGAGCAGTTCTTC